The sequence of this T cell receptor beta chain was determined in a study of cytomegalovirus exposure and HLA in healthy donors. In the case of this clone: The antigen is not known.

The donors belonged to the roughly 120-subject validation cohort, separate from the approximately 670-subject first cohort. The study, taken as a whole, reports: Usually a TCR sequence was rare, but some public TCRs were found in many donors. Cytomegalovirus association was listed for around 180 TCR beta chains. First-cohort TCR clusters tended to co-occur in the approximately 110 validation repertoires, a later analysis found.

Generated by immunoSEQ multiplex PCR, the TCRdb table keeps only in-frame clones and is missing some. The sample shows around 190,000 clones, 86% of them seen only once. The CDR3 runs 16 residues. The trim removed 4 bases at V and 4 bases at J, leaving 9 bases unmatched. In germline, CDR1 is LNHNV, CDR2 YYDKDF (reference sequence). The rearrangement links TRBV15 to TRBJ1-3; 8 bases map to TRBD1. The sequencing sample was made of PBMCs. This clonotype was sampled from a man younger than 40 in good health and CMV-seropositive. CDR3 bases: TGTGCCACCAGCATTAATACGGACAGGGCAGGAAACACCATATATTTT. Translation gives CATSINTDRAGNTIYF.